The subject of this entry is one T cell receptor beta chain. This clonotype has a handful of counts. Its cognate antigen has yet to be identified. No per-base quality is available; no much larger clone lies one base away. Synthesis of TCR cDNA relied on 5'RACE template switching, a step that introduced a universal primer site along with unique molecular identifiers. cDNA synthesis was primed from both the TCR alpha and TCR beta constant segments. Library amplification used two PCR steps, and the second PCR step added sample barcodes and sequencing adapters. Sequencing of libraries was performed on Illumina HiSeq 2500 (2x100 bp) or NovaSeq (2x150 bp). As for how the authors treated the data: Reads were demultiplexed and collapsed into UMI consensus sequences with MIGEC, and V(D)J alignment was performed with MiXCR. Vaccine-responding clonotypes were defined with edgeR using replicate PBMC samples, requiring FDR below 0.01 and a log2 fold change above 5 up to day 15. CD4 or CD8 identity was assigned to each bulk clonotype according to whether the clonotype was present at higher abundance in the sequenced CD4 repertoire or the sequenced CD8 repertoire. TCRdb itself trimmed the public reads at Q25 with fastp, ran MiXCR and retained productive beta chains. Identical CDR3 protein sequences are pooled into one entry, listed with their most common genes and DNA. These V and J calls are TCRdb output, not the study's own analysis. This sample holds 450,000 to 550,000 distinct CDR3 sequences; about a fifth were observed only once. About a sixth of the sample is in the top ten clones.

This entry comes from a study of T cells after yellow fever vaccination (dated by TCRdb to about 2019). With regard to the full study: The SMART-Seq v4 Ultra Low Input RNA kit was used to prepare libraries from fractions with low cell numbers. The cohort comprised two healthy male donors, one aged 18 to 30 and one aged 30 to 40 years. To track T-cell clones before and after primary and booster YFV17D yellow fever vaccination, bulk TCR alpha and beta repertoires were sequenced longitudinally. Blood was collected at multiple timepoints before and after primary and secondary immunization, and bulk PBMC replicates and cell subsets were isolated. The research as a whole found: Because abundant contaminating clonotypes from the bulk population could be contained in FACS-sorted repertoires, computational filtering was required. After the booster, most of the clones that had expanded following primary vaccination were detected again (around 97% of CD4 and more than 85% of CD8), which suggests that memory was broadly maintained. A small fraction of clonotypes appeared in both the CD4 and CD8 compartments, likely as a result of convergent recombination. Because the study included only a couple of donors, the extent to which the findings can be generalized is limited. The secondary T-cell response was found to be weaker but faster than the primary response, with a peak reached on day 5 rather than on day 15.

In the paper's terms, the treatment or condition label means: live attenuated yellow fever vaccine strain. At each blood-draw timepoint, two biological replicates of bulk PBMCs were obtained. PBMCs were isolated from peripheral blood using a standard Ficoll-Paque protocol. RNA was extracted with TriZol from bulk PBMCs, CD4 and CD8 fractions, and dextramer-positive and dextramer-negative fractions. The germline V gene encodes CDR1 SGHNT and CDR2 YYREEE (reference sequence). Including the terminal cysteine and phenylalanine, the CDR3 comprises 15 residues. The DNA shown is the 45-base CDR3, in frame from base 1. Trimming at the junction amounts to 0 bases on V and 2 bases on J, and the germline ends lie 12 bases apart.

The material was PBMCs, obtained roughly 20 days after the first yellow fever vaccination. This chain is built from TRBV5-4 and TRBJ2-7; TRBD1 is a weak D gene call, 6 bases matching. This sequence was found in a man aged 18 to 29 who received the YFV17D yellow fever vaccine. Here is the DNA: TGTGCCAGCAGCTTGGATTTCAGGGGAACCTACGAGCAGTACTTC. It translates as CASSLDFRGTYEQYF.